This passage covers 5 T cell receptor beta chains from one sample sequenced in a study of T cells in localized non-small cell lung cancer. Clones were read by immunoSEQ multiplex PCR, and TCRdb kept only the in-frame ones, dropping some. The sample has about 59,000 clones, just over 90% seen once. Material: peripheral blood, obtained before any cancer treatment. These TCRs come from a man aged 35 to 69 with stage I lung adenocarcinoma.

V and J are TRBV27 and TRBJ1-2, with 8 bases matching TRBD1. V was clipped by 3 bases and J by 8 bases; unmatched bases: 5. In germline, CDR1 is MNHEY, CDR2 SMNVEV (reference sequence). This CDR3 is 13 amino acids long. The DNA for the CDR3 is TGTGCCAGCAGTTTCGGACAGGGAGGAGGCTACACCTTC. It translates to CASSFGQGGGYTF.

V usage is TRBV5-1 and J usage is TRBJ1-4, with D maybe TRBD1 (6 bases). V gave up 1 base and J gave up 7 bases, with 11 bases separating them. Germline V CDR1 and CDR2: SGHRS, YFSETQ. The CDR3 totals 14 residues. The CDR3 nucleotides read TGCGCCAGCAGCTTGCAGGGGATTGGTGAAAAACTGTTTTTT. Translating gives CASSLQGIGEKLFF.

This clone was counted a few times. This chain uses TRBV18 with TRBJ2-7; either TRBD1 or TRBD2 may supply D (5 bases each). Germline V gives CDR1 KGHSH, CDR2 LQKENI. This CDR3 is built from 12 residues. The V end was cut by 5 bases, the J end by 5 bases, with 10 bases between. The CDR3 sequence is CASSGMGDEQYF. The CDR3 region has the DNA TGTGCCAGCTCAGGGATGGGGGACGAGCAGTACTTC. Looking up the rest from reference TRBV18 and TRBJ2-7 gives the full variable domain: NAGVMQNPRHLVRRRGQEARLRCSPMKGHSHVYWYRQLPEEGLKFMVYLQKENIIDESGMPKERFSAEFPKEGPSILRIQQVVRGDSAAYFCASSGMGDEQYFGPGTRLTVT.

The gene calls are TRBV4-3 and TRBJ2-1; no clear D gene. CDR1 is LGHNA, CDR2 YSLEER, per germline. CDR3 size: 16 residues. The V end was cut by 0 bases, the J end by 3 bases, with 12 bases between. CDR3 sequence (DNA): TGCGCCAGCAGCCAAGATCTGAACAGCCTCTACAATGAGCAGTTCTTC. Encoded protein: CASSQDLNSLYNEQFF.

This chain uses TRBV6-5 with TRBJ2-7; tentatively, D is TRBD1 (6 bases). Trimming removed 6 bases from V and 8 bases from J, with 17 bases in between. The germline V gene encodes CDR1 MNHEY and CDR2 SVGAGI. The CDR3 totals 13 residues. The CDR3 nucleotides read TGTGCCAGCAGCCCCCCAGGACAGCCCCAGCAGTACTTC. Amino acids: CASSPPGQPQQYF.